The clone carrying this T cell receptor (beta chain) showed up just once. The data belong to a study of blood T cell repertoires in COVID-19. This table comes from immunoSEQ multiplex PCR, and its TCRdb copy is limited to in-frame clones, with some not included. The top ten hold over 1.5% of the sample, which has under 300,000 clones, 80% to 90% seen once. Participants had their cohort set by participant-reported clinical history. The CDR3 extends over 15 amino acids. Germline CDR1 is SGHNT and CDR2 is YENEEA. V lost 3 bases to trimming and J lost 3 bases; unmatched junction nucleotides: 4. This chain joins TRBV11-3 and TRBJ2-3; TRBD2 matches at 9 bases. Sequencing input: PBMCs or T cells enriched from blood (not recorded which). The clonotype was recovered from a woman in her fifties or sixties who had recovered from COVID-19. This CDR3 reads CASSFSGSGTDTQYF. The CDR3 bases are TGTGCCAGCAGCTTTAGCGGGAGTGGGACAGATACGCAGTATTTT.